This T cell receptor (beta chain) came from a study of OX40 agonist ivuxolimab in advanced cancers. There are a few counts of this clone. The CDR3 contains 14 residues. Between the trimmed V and J ends, which lost 4 bases and 1 base, there was a span of 10 bases. Looked up from germline, CDR1 is MNHGY and CDR2 is SAAAGT. Data came from immunoSEQ multiplex PCR; TCRdb stores just in-frame clones and leaves some out. The sample has tens of thousands of clones, 70% to 85% seen once. The clonotype comes from an adult with an advanced solid tumor such as melanoma, head and neck, liver or kidney cancer. The source material was CD4+ or CD8+ T cells sorted from blood, sampled in a trial of the OX40 agonist ivuxolimab. The gene calls are TRBV6-8 and TRBJ2-5; the D is unclear. As DNA, the CDR3 is TGTGCCAGCAGTTGCTCCAAGCCCCAAGAGACCCAGTACTTC. Protein sequence: CASSCSKPQETQYF.